A selection of T cell receptor beta chains follows, all from one sample in a study of human T cells and chemical hapten exposure. TCRdb itself ran the RACE reads through MiXCR, one entry per CDR3 protein. The sample consists of 200,000 to 300,000 distinct CDR3 sequences, roughly 8.9% of them appearing once. Sequenced material: whole blood, taken in connection with sensitization to the hapten diphenylcyclopropenone (DPC). These receptors were taken from a woman aged 40 to 50 with alopecia areata. Some clones in this sample may be carry-over from other donors' samples. Each CDR3 is given with its conserved first and last residue. The D gene is left open where the match is weak. A clone size is listed for some rows: how often the clone was seen (once, few, many), or a class if it is expanded.

CDR3,DNA,length,J,V,D,size
CASSSYRTGGLETQYF,TGTGCCAGCAGTTCCTATAGGACAGGGGGCTTAGAGACCCAGTACTTC,16,TRBJ2-5,TRBV28,TRBD1,NA
CASSLEPLAGGELFF,TGTGCCAGCAGCTTAGAACCTCTAGCGGGAGGGGAGCTGTTTTTT,15,TRBJ2-2,TRBV7-2,TRBD2,NA
CASSPILQETQYF,TGTGCCAGTTCACCGATATTGCAAGAGACCCAGTACTTC,13,TRBJ2-5,TRBV18,NA,few
CAISADFLEQYF,TGTGCCATCAGCGCGGACTTTCTCGAGCAGTACTTC,12,TRBJ2-7,TRBV10-3,NA,NA
CASSPHASGTDTQYF,TGTGCCAGCAGTCCACATGCTAGCGGCACAGATACGCAGTATTTT,15,TRBJ2-3,TRBV14,NA,few
CASSVLAGGGQEQFF,TGCGCCAGCAGCGTTCTAGCGGGAGGAGGGCAGGAGCAGTTCTTC,15,TRBJ2-1,TRBV5-1,TRBD2,NA
CASSVGTASGYTF,TGTGCCAGCAGTGTCGGGACTGCTAGTGGCTACACCTTC,13,TRBJ1-2,TRBV6-5,NA,many
CASTFIGSNTEAFF,TGCGCCAGCACCTTCATCGGGTCGAACACTGAAGCTTTCTTT,14,TRBJ1-1,TRBV5-1,NA,few
CASSVPRLAGGIETQYF,TGTGCCAGCAGCGTCCCACGACTAGCGGGAGGAATCGAGACCCAGTACTTC,17,TRBJ2-5,TRBV9,TRBD2,many
CSASAGTGGNQPQHF,TGCAGTGCTAGCGCCGGGACAGGGGGCAATCAGCCCCAGCATTTT,15,TRBJ1-5,TRBV20-1,TRBD1,many
CASSKEGSCQGTQYF,TGTGCCAGCAGCAAAGAAGGTTCTTGTCAGGGGACCCAGTACTTC,15,TRBJ2-5,TRBV21-1,NA,NA
CSARVGRNQPQHF,TGCAGTGCTAGAGTGGGGAGGAATCAGCCCCAGCATTTT,13,TRBJ1-5,TRBV20-1,NA,few
CASSPRDRSSGNTIYF,TGCGCCAGCAGCCCCCGGGACAGGTCCTCTGGAAACACCATATATTTT,16,TRBJ1-3,TRBV5-1,TRBD1,few
CASLPGPERSHTF,TGTGCCAGCTTACCGGGACCCGAGAGGAGTCACACCTTC,13,TRBJ1-2,TRBV28,NA,NA
CASSLGGGSSYNEQFF,TGCGCCAGCAGCTTGGGGGGCGGGAGCTCCTACAATGAGCAGTTCTTC,16,TRBJ2-1,TRBV5-1,TRBD2,few
CASRPLDLMNTEAFF,TGTGCCAGCAGGCCACTGGACTTGATGAACACTGAAGCTTTCTTT,15,TRBJ1-1,TRBV2,NA,few
CASSFPNSETQYF,TGTGCCAGCAGTTTCCCGAACTCGGAGACCCAGTACTTC,13,TRBJ2-5,TRBV12-3/TRBV12-4,NA,NA
CASSLGRSHYNEQFF,TGCGCCAGCAGCTTGGGCAGGAGCCACTACAATGAGCAGTTCTTC,15,TRBJ2-1,TRBV5-1,NA,many
CASSSQPNFGNTIYF,TGTGCCAGCAGTTCCCAACCCAACTTTGGAAACACCATATATTTT,15,TRBJ1-3,TRBV12-3/TRBV12-4,NA,NA
CATSDLGGGPGTDTQYF,TGTGCCACCAGTGATTTGGGAGGGGGGCCTGGCACAGATACGCAGTATTTT,17,TRBJ2-3,TRBV24-1,NA,few
CASSLGPLTANEKLFF,TGCGCCAGCAGCTTAGGTCCGCTTACGGCTAATGAAAAACTGTTTTTT,16,TRBJ1-4,TRBV5-1,NA,NA
CASCIGGDQRSEQYF,TGTGCCAGCTGTATTGGGGGGGACCAGCGGAGCGAGCAGTACTTC,15,TRBJ2-7,TRBV28,TRBD2,NA
CASSTETNTEAFF,TGTGCCAGCTCGACAGAGACGAACACTGAAGCTTTCTTT,13,TRBJ1-1,TRBV28,NA,NA
CASRPGRNEQYF,TGTGCCAGCCGTCCCGGGAGAAACGAGCAGTACTTC,12,TRBJ2-7,TRBV28,NA,few
CASSQDPKDTQYF,TGCGCCAGCAGCCAAGATCCGAAAGATACGCAGTATTTT,13,TRBJ2-3,TRBV4-1,NA,few
CASSPIEDRANTEAFF,TGTGCCAGCAGTCCTATCGAAGACAGGGCGAACACTGAAGCTTTCTTT,16,TRBJ1-1,TRBV2,TRBD1,many
CSARPLGPQHF,TGCAGTGCTCGCCCCCTGGGGCCCCAGCATTTT,11,TRBJ1-5,TRBV20-1,NA,NA
CASSTRQGTFAEAFF,TGCGCCAGCAGCACCCGACAGGGGACTTTCGCTGAAGCTTTCTTT,15,TRBJ1-1,TRBV5-1,TRBD1,NA
CASSHQYNEQFF,TGTGCCAGCAGCCACCAGTACAATGAGCAGTTCTTC,12,TRBJ2-1,TRBV4-2,NA,NA
CASSLGDNTEAFF,TGTGCCAGCAGCTTGGGGGACAACACTGAAGCTTTCTTT,13,TRBJ1-1,TRBV5-5,NA,many
CASSLNRLSYEQYF,TGTGCCAGCAGTTTAAACAGGCTCTCCTACGAGCAGTACTTC,14,TRBJ2-7,TRBV28,NA,few
CASSQGGRDSYEQYF,TGTGCCAGCAGCCAAGGCGGGCGGGATTCCTACGAGCAGTACTTC,15,TRBJ2-7,TRBV3-1,NA,NA
CASSLGQPQPQHF,TGTGCCAGCAGCTTAGGACAGCCTCAGCCCCAGCATTTT,13,TRBJ1-5,TRBV7-2,NA,few
CASKRLAFYNEQFF,TGTGCCAGCAAGCGACTAGCATTCTACAATGAGCAGTTCTTC,14,TRBJ2-1,TRBV2,TRBD2,many
CAITLDRVGGYTF,TGTGCCATCACCTTAGACAGGGTGGGCGGCTACACCTTC,13,TRBJ1-2,TRBV10-3,TRBD1,NA
CASSQDDRLQETQYF,TGCGCCAGCAGCCAGGATGACAGGCTCCAAGAGACCCAGTACTTC,15,TRBJ2-5,TRBV4-1,NA,few
CASRAYSNSPLHF,TGTGCCAGCAGGGCTTACAGTAATTCACCCCTCCACTTT,13,TRBJ1-6,TRBV7-9,NA,few
CASSGGVLAGPNEQFF,TGTGCCAGCAGCGGTGGTGTGCTAGCGGGCCCAAATGAGCAGTTCTTC,16,TRBJ2-1,TRBV12-3/TRBV12-4,TRBD2,NA
CASSSQGPHEKLFF,TGTGCCAGCAGTTCCCAGGGACCCCATGAAAAACTGTTTTTT,14,TRBJ1-4,TRBV12-3/TRBV12-4,NA,few
CDSSLAMGTAGDQYF,TGTGACAGCAGTCTAGCCATGGGGACAGCGGGCGACCAGTACTTC,15,TRBJ2-5,TRBV27,NA,NA
CASRTGGLSEQFF,TGTGCCAGCCGGACAGGGGGGCTGAGTGAGCAGTTCTTC,13,TRBJ2-1,TRBV28,TRBD1,NA
CSARPGHNSYEQYF,TGCAGTGCTAGGCCGGGACACAACTCCTACGAGCAGTACTTC,14,TRBJ2-7,TRBV20-1,NA,NA
CASSLRGTSPEAFF,TGTGCCAGCAGTTTACGGGGGACCTCCCCTGAAGCTTTCTTT,14,TRBJ1-1,TRBV12-3/TRBV12-4,NA,few
CGARGRSHEQYF,TGCGGGGCCCGCGGTAGGTCCCACGAGCAGTACTTC,12,TRBJ2-7,TRBV20-1,NA,few
CASSPDYTDTQYF,TGTGCCAGCAGCCCGGACTACACAGATACGCAGTATTTT,13,TRBJ2-3,TRBV7-6,NA,NA
CASSPGARRGDTQYF,TGCGCCAGCAGCCCGGGAGCGAGGAGGGGAGATACGCAGTATTTT,15,TRBJ2-3,TRBV5-1,NA,few
CASSPLLAGGANTGELFF,TGTGCCAGCAGCCCGTTACTAGCGGGGGGCGCGAACACCGGGGAGCTGTTTTTT,18,TRBJ2-2,TRBV4-2,TRBD2,few
CASSLREQETQYF,TGTGCCAGCAGTTTAAGGGAGCAAGAGACCCAGTACTTC,13,TRBJ2-5,TRBV12-3/TRBV12-4,NA,NA
CSADQAGGTYEQYF,TGCAGTGCAGACCAAGCAGGGGGGACCTACGAGCAGTACTTC,14,TRBJ2-7,TRBV20-1,NA,few
CASSLGRGSYEQYF,TGTGCCAGCAGTTTGGGGAGGGGCTCCTACGAGCAGTACTTC,14,TRBJ2-7,TRBV7-2,TRBD2,many
CASSLAQDNEQFF,TGTGCCAGCAGCTTAGCCCAGGACAATGAGCAGTTCTTC,13,TRBJ2-1,TRBV7-9,NA,many
CASSLWSVPTETQYF,TGTGCCAGCAGCTTATGGAGTGTCCCAACAGAGACCCAGTACTTC,15,TRBJ2-5,TRBV7-2,NA,few
CASSPSSGRTGELFF,TGTGCCAGCAGTCCCTCGAGCGGGAGGACCGGGGAGCTGTTTTTT,15,TRBJ2-2,TRBV12-3/TRBV12-4,TRBD2,few
CASSVDPFNNEQFF,TGTGCCAGCAGCGTAGACCCGTTTAACAATGAGCAGTTCTTC,14,TRBJ2-1,TRBV9,NA,few
CASSSLAGDYEQYF,TGTGCCAGCAGTTCATTAGCGGGAGACTACGAGCAGTACTTC,14,TRBJ2-7,TRBV27,TRBD2,few
CASSSRPTGLTGELFF,TGTGCCAGCAGCTCGAGACCGACTGGCCTCACCGGGGAGCTGTTTTTT,16,TRBJ2-2,TRBV7-6,NA,few
CASSKPPGQMAQETQYF,TGTGCCAGCAGCAAGCCGCCGGGACAGATGGCACAAGAGACCCAGTACTTC,17,TRBJ2-5,TRBV7-2,TRBD1,NA
CASSQETSGNNNEQFF,TGTGCCAGCAGCCAGGAGACTAGCGGGAATAACAATGAGCAGTTCTTC,16,TRBJ2-1,TRBV4-2,TRBD2,few
CASTPGRNTGELFF,TGTGCCAGTACCCCAGGGCGAAACACCGGGGAGCTGTTTTTT,14,TRBJ2-2,TRBV19,NA,NA